The T cell receptor (beta chain) described here comes from a study of T-cell memory formation after mild COVID-19. Across the study: The TCR clusters were mostly specific to one donor. Study-wide findings and caveats: Among CD4+ contracting clones, most were CM and EM, and CD8+ ones EMRA. From day 15 to 85, contracting clones were balanced between CD4 and CD8, whereas later expanders leaned toward CD4+.

TCRdb analysed the 5' RACE reads with MiXCR anew, one entry per CDR3 protein. The sample has about 620,000 distinct CDR3 sequences; more than 15% are singletons. Germline V CDR1 and CDR2: SGHRS, YFSETQ. V dropped 2 bases and J dropped 1; count of bases not matched to a gene: 3. The CDR3 totals 15 residues. This clonotype was detected only a few times. Its antigen remains unknown. The sequenced sample consisted of PBMCs or a T cell subset sorted from them (not recorded which). The chain employs TRBV5-1 and TRBJ2-7; 10 nucleotides agree with TRBD2. The sequence was collected from an adult woman who had mild COVID-19 (a few samples of this study predate the infection). Cell type and time point are not known. DNA of the CDR3: TGCGCCAGCAGCTTCACTAGCGGGAAGTCCTACGAGCAGTACTTC. Protein product: CASSFTSGKSYEQYF.